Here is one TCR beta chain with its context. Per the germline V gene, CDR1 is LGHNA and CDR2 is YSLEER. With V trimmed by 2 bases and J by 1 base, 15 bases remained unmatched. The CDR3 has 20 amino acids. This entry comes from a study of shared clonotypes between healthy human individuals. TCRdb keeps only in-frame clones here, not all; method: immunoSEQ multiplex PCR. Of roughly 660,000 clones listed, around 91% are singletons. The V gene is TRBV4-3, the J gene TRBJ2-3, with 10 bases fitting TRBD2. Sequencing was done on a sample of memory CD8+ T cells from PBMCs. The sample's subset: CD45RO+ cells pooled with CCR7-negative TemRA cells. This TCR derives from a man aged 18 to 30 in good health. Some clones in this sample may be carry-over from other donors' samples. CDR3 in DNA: TGCGCCAGCAGCCAAAGATTTCCCCTAGCGGGAGAGGGAGGCACAGATACGCAGTATTTT. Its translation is CASSQRFPLAGEGGTDTQYF.